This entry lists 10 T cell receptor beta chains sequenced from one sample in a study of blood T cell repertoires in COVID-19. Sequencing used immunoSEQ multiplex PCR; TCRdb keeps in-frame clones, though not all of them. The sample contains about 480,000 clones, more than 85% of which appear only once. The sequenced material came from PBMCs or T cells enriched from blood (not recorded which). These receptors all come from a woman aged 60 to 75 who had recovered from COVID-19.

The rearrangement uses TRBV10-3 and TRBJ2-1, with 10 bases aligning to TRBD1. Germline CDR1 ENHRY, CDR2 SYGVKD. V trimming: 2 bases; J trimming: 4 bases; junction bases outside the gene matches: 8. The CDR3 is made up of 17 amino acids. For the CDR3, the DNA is TGTGCCATCAGTGAGCCGGGACAGGGGAAGTCTTACAATGAGCAGTTCTTC. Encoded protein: CAISEPGQGKSYNEQFF.

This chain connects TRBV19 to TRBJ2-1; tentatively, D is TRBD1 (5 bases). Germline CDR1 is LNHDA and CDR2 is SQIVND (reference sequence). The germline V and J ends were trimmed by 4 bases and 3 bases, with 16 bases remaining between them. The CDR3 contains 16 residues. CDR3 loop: CASSKETDSYYNEQFF. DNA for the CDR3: TGTGCCAGTAGTAAAGAGACAGACTCCTACTACAATGAGCAGTTCTTC.

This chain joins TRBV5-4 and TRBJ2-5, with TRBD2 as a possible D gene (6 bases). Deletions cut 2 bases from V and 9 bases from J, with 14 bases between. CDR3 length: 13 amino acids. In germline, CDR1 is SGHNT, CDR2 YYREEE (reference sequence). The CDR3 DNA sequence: TGTGCCAGCAGCTTTGGGGGTCCGGGGGCCCAGTACTTC. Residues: CASSFGGPGAQYF.

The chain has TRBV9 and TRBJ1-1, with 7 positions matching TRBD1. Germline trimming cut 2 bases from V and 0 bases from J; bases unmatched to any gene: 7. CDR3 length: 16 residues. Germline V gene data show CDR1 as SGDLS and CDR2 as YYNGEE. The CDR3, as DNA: TGTGCCAGCAGCGTTGTCCAGACAGGGATGAACACTGAAGCTTTCTTT. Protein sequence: CASSVVQTGMNTEAFF.

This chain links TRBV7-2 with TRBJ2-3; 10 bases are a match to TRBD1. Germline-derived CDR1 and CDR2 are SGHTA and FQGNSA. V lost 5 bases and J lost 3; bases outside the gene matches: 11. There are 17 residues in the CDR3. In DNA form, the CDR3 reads TGTGCCAGCAGCGCCCGACAGGGGGCTTGGGAAACAGATACGCAGTATTTT. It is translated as CASSARQGAWETDTQYF.

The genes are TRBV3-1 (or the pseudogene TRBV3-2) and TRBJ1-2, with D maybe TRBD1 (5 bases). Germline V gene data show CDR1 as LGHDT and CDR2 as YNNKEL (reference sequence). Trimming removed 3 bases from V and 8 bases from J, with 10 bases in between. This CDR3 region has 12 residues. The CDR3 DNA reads TGTGCCAGCAGCCACAGGGTCGGGGGCTACACCTTC. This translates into CASSHRVGGYTF.

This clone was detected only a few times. The CDR3 sequence is CASSLAGQINQPQHF. Written as DNA, the CDR3 is TGTGCCAGCAGCTTAGCGGGACAGATAAATCAGCCCCAGCATTTT. The chain employs TRBV7-2 and TRBJ1-5, with TRBD1 matching 7 bases. Germline CDR1 and CDR2: SGHTA and FQGNSA. Trimming cost V 0 bases and J 4 bases; bases outside gene matches: 3. The CDR3 runs to 15 residues.

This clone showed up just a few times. The CDR3 protein is CASSIDSRGGRGSNYGYTF. CDR3 coding DNA: TGTGCCAGTAGTATAGATTCCCGAGGGGGCAGGGGCTCTAACTATGGCTACACCTTC. The chain combines TRBV19 with TRBJ1-2; the match to TRBD1 covers 7 bases. The CDR3 totals 19 residues. Trimming removed 0 bases from V and 0 bases from J; junction bases left unmatched: 13. Germline loops: CDR1 LNHDA, CDR2 SQIVND (reference sequence).

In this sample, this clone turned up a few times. The CDR3 nucleotides read TGCAGCGTTGCCGGACAGGGTTGGGGGCCTGAAGCTTTCTTT. Translation gives CSVAGQGWGPEAFF. The V and J genes are TRBV29-1 and TRBJ1-1; 8 positions match TRBD1. There are 14 residues in the CDR3. Germline-derived CDR1 and CDR2 are SQVTM and ANQGSEA. After removal of 4 bases from V and 6 bases from J, the junction contained 10 bases not matched to a gene.

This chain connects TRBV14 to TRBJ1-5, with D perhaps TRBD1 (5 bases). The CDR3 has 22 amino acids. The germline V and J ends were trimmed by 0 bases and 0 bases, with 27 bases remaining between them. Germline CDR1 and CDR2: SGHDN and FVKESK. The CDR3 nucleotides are TGTGCCAGCAGCCAAGATCATGTTTCAGGGAGGAGGGTATGGGATAGCAATCAGCCCCAGCATTTT. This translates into CASSQDHVSGRRVWDSNQPQHF.